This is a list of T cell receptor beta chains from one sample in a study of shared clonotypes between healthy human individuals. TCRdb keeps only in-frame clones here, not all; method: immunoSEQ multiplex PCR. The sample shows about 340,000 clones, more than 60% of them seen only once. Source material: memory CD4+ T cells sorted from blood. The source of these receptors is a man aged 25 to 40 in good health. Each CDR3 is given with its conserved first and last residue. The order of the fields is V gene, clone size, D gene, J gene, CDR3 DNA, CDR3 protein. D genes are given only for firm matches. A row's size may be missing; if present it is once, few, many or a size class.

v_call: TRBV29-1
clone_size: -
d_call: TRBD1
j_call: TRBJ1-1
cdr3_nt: TGCAGCGGACAGGGGGCGCCGAACACTGAAGCTTTCTTT
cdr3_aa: CSGQGAPNTEAFF

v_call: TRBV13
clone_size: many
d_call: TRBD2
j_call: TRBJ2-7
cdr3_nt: TGTGCCAGCAGCTCCCTCGGACTAGCGGCCTCGTACGAGCAGTACTTC
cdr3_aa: CASSSLGLAASYEQYF

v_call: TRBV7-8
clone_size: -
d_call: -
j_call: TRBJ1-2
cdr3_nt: TGTGCCAGCAGCTTACGAGGTCGGGGGTTGGCTAACTATGGCTACACCTTC
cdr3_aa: CASSLRGRGLANYGYTF

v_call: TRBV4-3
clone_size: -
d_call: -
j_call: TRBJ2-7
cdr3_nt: TGCGCCAGCAGCCAAGACGTCGGTCGATATCCTACGGAGCAGTACTTC
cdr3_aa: CASSQDVGRYPTEQYF

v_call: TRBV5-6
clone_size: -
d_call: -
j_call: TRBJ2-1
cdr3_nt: TGTGCCAGCAGCTGGGGGATTGAGCAGTTCTTC
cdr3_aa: CASSWGIEQFF

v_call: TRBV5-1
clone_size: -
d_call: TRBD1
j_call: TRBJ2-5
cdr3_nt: TGCGCCAGCAGCGGCCAGGGGGCCCCCGGAGTGGAGACCCAGTACTTC
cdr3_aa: CASSGQGAPGVETQYF

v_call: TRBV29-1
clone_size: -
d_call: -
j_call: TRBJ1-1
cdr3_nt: TGCAGCGCTGCCGAGGGCGCGAACACTGAAGCTTTCTTT
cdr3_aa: CSAAEGANTEAFF

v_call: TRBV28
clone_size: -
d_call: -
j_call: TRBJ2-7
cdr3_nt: TGTGCCAGCAGTCCGGGGTGGGAGCAGTACTTC
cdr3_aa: CASSPGWEQYF

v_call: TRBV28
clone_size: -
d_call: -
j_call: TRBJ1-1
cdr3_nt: TGTGCCAGCAGTTCCTTCAGAGCTTTCTTT
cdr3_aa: CASSSFRAFF

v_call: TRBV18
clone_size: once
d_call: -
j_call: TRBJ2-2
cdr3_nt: TGTGCCAGCTCACGAGTCCCCTTCTACGGGGAGCTGTTTTTT
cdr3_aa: CASSRVPFYGELFF

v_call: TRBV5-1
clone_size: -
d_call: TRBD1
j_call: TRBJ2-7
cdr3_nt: TGCGCCAGCAGCTTGGGTCCAGGGGGTCGCGACGAGCAGTACTTC
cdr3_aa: CASSLGPGGRDEQYF